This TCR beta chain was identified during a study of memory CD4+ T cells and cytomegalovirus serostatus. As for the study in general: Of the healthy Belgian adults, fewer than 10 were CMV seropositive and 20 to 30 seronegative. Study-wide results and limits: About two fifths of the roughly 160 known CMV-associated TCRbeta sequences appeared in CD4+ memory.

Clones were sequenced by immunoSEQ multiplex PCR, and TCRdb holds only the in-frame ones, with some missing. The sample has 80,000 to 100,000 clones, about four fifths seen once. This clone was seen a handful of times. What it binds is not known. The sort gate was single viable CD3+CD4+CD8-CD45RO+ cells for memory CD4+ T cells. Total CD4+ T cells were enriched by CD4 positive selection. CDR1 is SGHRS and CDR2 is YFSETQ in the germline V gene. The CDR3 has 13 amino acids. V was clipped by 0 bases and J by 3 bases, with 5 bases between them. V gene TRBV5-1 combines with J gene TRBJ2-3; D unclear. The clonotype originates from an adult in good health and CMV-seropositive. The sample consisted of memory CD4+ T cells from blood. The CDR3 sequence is CASSLAGTDTQYF. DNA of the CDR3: TGCGCCAGCAGCTTGGCCGGGACAGATACGCAGTATTTT.